This is a list of T cell receptor beta chains from one sample in a study of cytomegalovirus exposure and HLA in healthy donors. Sequencing was performed with immunoSEQ multiplex PCR; in TCRdb, only in-frame clones are kept and a portion is missing. The repertoire holds a few hundred thousand clones, with 80% to 90% as singletons. The sequenced sample was PBMCs. The origin of the receptors is a woman aged 18-35 years in good health and CMV-seronegative. CDR3s include the opening cysteine and the closing phenylalanine or tryptophan. The D gene is left open where the match is weak. Not every row has a clone size; where given, it reads once, few, many or a size class.

j_call d_call clone_size v_call cdr3_aa cdr3_nt
TRBJ1-4 . . TRBV11-2 CASSLGGRNPFF TGTGCCAGCAGCTTAGGAGGAAGGAATCCGTTTTTT
TRBJ2-7 TRBD1 . TRBV7-8 CASSPQDRGLKSSYEQYF TGTGCCAGCAGTCCACAGGACAGGGGCCTAAAGAGCTCCTACGAGCAGTACTTC
TRBJ1-2 TRBD1 . TRBV27 CASSFIRDRRLVPNYGYTF TGTGCCAGCAGTTTTATCCGGGACAGGAGACTCGTTCCTAACTATGGCTACACCTTC
TRBJ2-1 . . TRBV10-1 CASSPGTGPGNEQFF TGCGCCAGCAGCCCCGGAACAGGGCCAGGCAATGAGCAGTTCTTC
TRBJ1-2 . . TRBV6-5 CASSYESSGANYGYTF TGTGCCAGCAGTTACGAAAGCTCAGGCGCTAACTATGGCTACACCTTC
TRBJ2-7 TRBD1 . TRBV7-6 CASSLAGGQGFYEQYF TGTGCCAGCAGCTTAGCGGGGGGACAGGGGTTCTACGAGCAGTACTTC
TRBJ1-1 . . TRBV28 CASSLRGSNTEAFF TGTGCCAGCAGTCTTAGGGGGTCGAACACTGAAGCTTTCTTT
TRBJ2-7 . . TRBV5-1 CASSLESSSYEQYF TGCGCCAGCAGCTTGGAATCTAGCTCCTACGAGCAGTACTTC
TRBJ2-2 . once TRBV5-1 CASSWERQATAGELFF TGCGCCAGCAGCTGGGAGCGGCAGGCCACGGCGGGGGAGCTGTTTTTT
TRBJ1-4 . . TRBV10-2 CASSEPRGGGLFF TGCGCCAGCAGTGAGCCACGGGGTGGGGGCCTGTTTTTT
TRBJ2-3 . . TRBV5-1 CASSFSSDTQYF TGCGCCAGCAGCTTCTCTAGCGATACGCAGTATTTT
TRBJ2-7 . . TRBV27 CASSFRWRGPTYEQYF TGTGCCAGCAGTTTTAGGTGGAGGGGCCCAACTTACGAGCAGTACTTC
TRBJ2-7 . . TRBV20-1 CSASPGYEQYF TGCAGTGCCTCGCCCGGGTACGAGCAGTACTTC
TRBJ2-7 . . TRBV11-2 CASLRTPYEQYF TGTGCCAGCCTTAGGACACCCTACGAGCAGTACTTC
TRBJ2-7 . . TRBV10-2 CATSPGTGDEQYF TGCGCCACCAGCCCAGGGACGGGGGACGAGCAGTACTTC
TRBJ2-7 TRBD2 . TRBV6-1 CASSVGSGGRFRYEQYF TGTGCCAGCAGTGTGGGAAGTGGCGGGAGGTTTCGCTACGAGCAGTACTTC
TRBJ2-7 TRBD2 . TRBV19 CASGSGDRMSYEQYF TGTGCCAGTGGAAGCGGGGACCGAATGTCCTACGAGCAGTACTTC
TRBJ2-1 TRBD2 . TRBV27 CASSLSFSGGAYNEQFF TGTGCCAGCAGTTTATCGTTTTCGGGAGGGGCCTACAATGAGCAGTTCTTC
TRBJ1-1 . . TRBV4-1 CASSQETSVATEAFF TGCGCCAGCAGCCAAGAGACCAGCGTGGCCACTGAAGCTTTCTTT
TRBJ1-6 . . TRBV7-8 CASSLHDRTLSSYNSPLHF TGTGCCAGCAGCTTACACGACAGGACACTTAGCTCCTATAATTCACCCCTCCACTTT
TRBJ1-5 . once TRBV25-1 CASSVNTGQHGSNQPQHF TGTGCCAGCAGTGTCAACACCGGACAGCATGGTAGCAATCAGCCCCAGCATTTT
TRBJ2-1 TRBD2 . TRBV10-2 CASSGTSGLNEQFF TGCGCCAGCAGTGGCACTAGCGGGTTGAATGAGCAGTTCTTC
TRBJ1-5 . . TRBV6-8 CASSSFQHRDQPQHF TGTGCCAGCAGCTCGTTCCAACATCGTGATCAGCCCCAGCATTTT
TRBJ2-2 TRBD1 . TRBV7-8 CASSRQTGTGELFF TGTGCCAGCAGCCGACAGACAGGGACCGGGGAGCTGTTTTTT
TRBJ2-1 TRBD1 . TRBV5-1 CASRGTGGIVDEQFF TGCGCCAGCAGAGGGACAGGGGGCATTGTCGATGAGCAGTTCTTC
TRBJ2-7 . . TRBV5-4 CASSSGYEQYF TGTGCCAGCAGCTCGGGGTACGAGCAGTACTTC
TRBJ1-1 . . TRBV4-1 CASSQGGSVFGSLNTEAFF TGCGCCAGCAGCCAAGGAGGGAGTGTATTCGGATCGTTGAACACTGAAGCTTTCTTT
TRBJ2-7 TRBD1 once TRBV15 CATSPETGVAYEQYF TGTGCCACCAGCCCTGAAACAGGGGTAGCCTACGAGCAGTACTTC
TRBJ1-2 . few TRBV19 CASSIWSGDGYTF TGTGCCAGTAGTATATGGTCAGGGGATGGCTACACCTTC
TRBJ2-3 . once TRBV6-5 CASSLQGLQVSQYF TGTGCCAGCAGTCTTCAGGGACTTCAGGTATCCCAGTATTTT
TRBJ2-7 TRBD1 . TRBV28 CASRHRDRGSREQYF TGTGCCAGCAGGCACCGGGACAGGGGTTCCAGGGAGCAGTACTTC
TRBJ2-7 TRBD1 . TRBV11-2 CASSSGRTGAYEQYF TGTGCCAGCAGCTCGGGACGGACAGGGGCCTACGAGCAGTACTTC
TRBJ1-5 TRBD1 few TRBV9 CASSAEGARQPQHF TGTGCCAGCAGCGCGGAGGGGGCACGGCAGCCCCAGCATTTT
TRBJ2-3 . . TRBV19 CASSIGEGVWNTQYF TGTGCCAGTAGTATAGGGGAAGGGGTTTGGAATACGCAGTATTTT
TRBJ2-3 . . TRBV10-3 CAISEGREQDTQYF TGTGCCATCAGTGAGGGACGGGAGCAAGATACGCAGTATTTT
TRBJ1-4 TRBD1 . TRBV28 CASSWTGGKTNEKLFF TGTGCCAGCAGTTGGACAGGGGGCAAGACTAATGAAAAACTGTTTTTT
TRBJ1-4 . once TRBV5-5 CASSPTTREHEKLFF TGTGCCAGCAGCCCTACGACCAGGGAACATGAAAAACTGTTTTTT
TRBJ1-2 TRBD1 . TRBV28 CASMDRVYGYTF TGTGCCAGTATGGACAGGGTCTATGGCTACACCTTC
TRBJ2-5 . . TRBV28 CASSLLRGEETQYF TGTGCCAGCAGTTTACTCAGGGGGGAAGAGACCCAGTACTTC
TRBJ1-1 . . TRBV28 CASSLPTDSLNTEAFF TGTGCCAGCAGCCTACCCACGGACAGTTTGAACACTGAAGCTTTCTTT
TRBJ2-3 TRBD2 . TRBV4-1 CASSQDRLAGDSTDTQYF TGCGCCAGCAGCCAAGATCGCCTAGCGGGAGATAGCACAGATACGCAGTATTTT
TRBJ1-6 . . TRBV6-6 CASLEGTRTLHF TGTGCCAGCTTGGAAGGCACTAGAACCCTCCACTTT
TRBJ2-1 . . TRBV5-1 CAPRLVVNEQFF TGCGCCCCGCGACTAGTAGTGAATGAGCAGTTCTTC
TRBJ2-7 TRBD2 . TRBV28 CASSERGPVAYEQYF TGTGCCAGCTCCGAGCGGGGGCCAGTAGCGTACGAGCAGTACTTC
TRBJ1-2 . . TRBV27 CASYKSGEGYTF TGTGCCAGCTACAAGTCCGGAGAAGGCTACACCTTC
TRBJ2-2 . . TRBV28 CASTSGGAGTGELFF TGTGCCAGCACCTCTGGGGGGGCGGGCACCGGGGAGCTGTTTTTT
TRBJ2-7 TRBD2 . TRBV27 CASSSNSGSSYEQYF TGTGCCAGCAGCTCCAATAGCGGGAGTAGTTACGAGCAGTACTTC
TRBJ2-5 TRBD2 . TRBV7-9 CASTGLAGGTQYF TGTGCCAGCACAGGACTAGCGGGCGGGACCCAGTACTTC
TRBJ1-2 . . TRBV28 CASSLRGRTNYGYTF TGTGCCAGCAGTTTACGGGGTAGGACTAACTATGGCTACACCTTC
TRBJ2-7 . . TRBV11-2 CASSFSAASSYEQYF TGTGCCAGCAGTTTCAGTGCAGCGAGCTCCTACGAGCAGTACTTC